This TCR beta chain is from a study of post-analysis software for immune sequencing data (dated by TCRdb to between 2015 and 2017). As for the study more broadly: Relapsing-remitting, secondary progressive and progressive-relapsing multiple sclerosis were recorded as disease courses, and subtype annotation was lacking for some patients. The patient repertoires were set against 10 to 11 previously published healthy control repertoires from donors whose ages ranged from about 6 to 25 years. A subset of samples was prepared in parallel using single-end sample barcoding, then pooled and co-amplified after Illumina adapter ligation. The full study reports these points: The control group was slightly older than the multiple sclerosis patient group. Direct clustering with F measure showed strong co-clustering of samples prepared in the same batch, prompting a batch-effect correction. Significantly lower normalized Chao1 diversity was found in multiple sclerosis patients than in controls, suggesting substantial peripheral T-cell clonal expansion. Patients showed significantly higher frequencies than controls for about 5 TRBV segments, among them TRBV5-6, TRBV5-1 and TRBV20-1.

Library preparation employed PCR. Instrument on record: Illumina HiSeq 2500. To reduce PCR and sequencing biases, unique molecular identifiers were incorporated into the TCR beta cDNA libraries. Every 1 to 10 million input T cells yielded 500,000 or so cDNA molecules, meaning each molecule approximated one T cell. The patient libraries were prepared and sequenced with the same protocol used for the earlier healthy control dataset. Within a given batch, samples were prepared together, multiplexed and sequenced on the same HiSeq lane. As for the original processing: Raw barcoded reads were processed with MIGEC, discarding single-read molecular identifier groups before consensus assembly and CDR3 extraction. Clonotype tables were post-analysed with VDJtools, normalizing diversity by down-sampling all datasets to the smallest sample size. In repertoire overlap clustering, CDR3 amino acid sequences, but not nucleotide sequences, were matched to correct batch-related cross-sample contamination. Clones were called with MiXCR by TCRdb after fastp trimmed the public reads at Q25, and only in-frame beta chains were retained. Each CDR3 protein appears once, grouped with its most common genes and DNA. The V and J calls here are based on TCRdb, not the publication. The sample table records approximately 660,000 distinct CDR3 sequences; over 45% of these occur just once. Over 9% of the sample is taken by the ten largest.

V gives up 3 bases and J gives up 2 bases, and the segment between their germline ends measures 12 bases. The CDR3 has 15 amino acids, counting the end cysteine and phenylalanine. The kept DNA is CDR3 alone, 45 bases in frame from the first base. The germline V gene sets CDR1 to KGHDR and CDR2 to SFDVKD. Comments on this clonotype: Its antigen is not yet known. Nothing much larger sits one base from this clone, and base qualities are not available.

TCR beta repertoires were profiled from peripheral blood of roughly 13 young patients with multiple sclerosis to demonstrate the VDJtools post-analysis software. The multiple sclerosis patients were children and adolescents ranging in age from roughly 6 to 15 years. Recombination joined TRBV24-1 with TRBJ2-5; the D gene is perhaps TRBD1, from 6 matching bases. Sample: blood. The sequence came from a girl under 10 years old with multiple sclerosis. The nucleotides read TGTGCCACCAGTGATCCGACAGGTATACAAGAGACCCAGTACTTC. Its product reads: CATSDPTGIQETQYF.